Shown below are 29 T cell receptor beta chains from a single sample sequenced in a study of blood T cell repertoires in COVID-19. Clones were read by immunoSEQ multiplex PCR, and TCRdb kept only the in-frame ones, dropping some. The sample consists of about 69,000 clones, 82% of them appearing once. The specimen was peripheral blood. The receptors here all came from a human donor in a cohort sampled during active COVID-19.

V usage is TRBV2 and J usage is TRBJ1-1; 12 positions agree with TRBD1. The V gene end was trimmed by 6 bases and the J gene end by 0 bases; junction bases not matched to a gene: 2. The CDR3 consists of 15 residues. CDR1 SNHLY and CDR2 FYNNEI come from the germline V gene. CDR3 in DNA: TGTGCCAGCAGAGGGACAGGGGGCGTGAACACTGAAGCTTTCTTT. It translates to CASRGTGGVNTEAFF.

This chain links TRBV12-3 or TRBV12-4 with TRBJ2-1; TRBD2 might be the D (5 bases). CDR3 length: 13 amino acids. V dropped 8 bases and J dropped 4 bases, with 12 bases sitting between them. The CDR3 coding sequence is TGTGCCAGCGCCTTGGGGAGTTACAATGAGCAGTTCTTC. Translation: CASALGSYNEQFF.

This clone was detected once. The chain has TRBV14 and TRBJ1-2; 9 bases align to TRBD1. The V gene's germline CDR1 is SGHDN and CDR2 FVKESK. This CDR3 is built from 14 residues. Losses at the gene ends were 1 base for V and 8 bases for J; bases not matched to a gene: 5. DNA for the CDR3: TGTGCCAGCAGCCAAGGGGGACAGGGTGGAGGCTACACCTTC. It encodes CASSQGGQGGGYTF.

This clone occurred a few times. The gene calls are TRBV5-1 and TRBJ2-7, with TRBD1 matching over 7 bases. This CDR3 has 14 residues. Germline CDR1 and CDR2: SGHRS and YFSETQ. V lost 4 bases and J lost 0; bases outside the gene matches: 4. The CDR3 DNA reads TGCGCCAGCAGCCGGGACAGTAGCTCCTACGAGCAGTACTTC. This translates into CASSRDSSSYEQYF.

V gene TRBV5-6 combines with J gene TRBJ1-1; a weak D match, TRBD1 (6 bases). CDR1 and CDR2 (germline): SGHDT, YYEEEE. CDR3 size: 12 residues. Between the trimmed V and J ends, which lost 0 bases and 8 bases, there was a span of 8 bases. The CDR3 reads CASSLVTGEAFF. In DNA form, the CDR3 reads TGTGCCAGCAGCTTGGTTACAGGGGAAGCTTTCTTT. Supplemented by reference TRBV5-6 and TRBJ1-1, the full variable domain reads DAGVTQSPTHLIKTRGQQVTLRCSPKSGHDTVSWYQQALGQGPQFIFQYYEEEERQRGNFPDRFSGHQFPNYSSELNVNALLLGDSALYLCASSLVTGEAFFGQGTRLTVV.

This rearrangement joins TRBV2 to TRBJ2-1; D possibly corresponds to TRBD2 (5 bases). The CDR3 has 13 residues. CDR1 is SNHLY and CDR2 is FYNNEI in the germline V gene. Trimming left V 7 bases short and J 9 bases short, with 16 bases between. CDR3 region: CASTDLAGLEQFF. CDR3 DNA: TGTGCCAGCACCGATTTGGCTGGACTTGAGCAGTTCTTC.

Only a few counts were recorded for this clone. This rearrangement joins TRBV2 to TRBJ1-5; D is uncertain. V lost 6 bases and J 2 bases, leaving 14 bases between the germline ends. The CDR3 sequence is 15 residues long. Germline CDR1 reads SNHLY; CDR2 reads FYNNEI. The CDR3 nucleotides are TGTGCCAGCAGCCTACACAGCGGGGGCAATCAGCCCCAGCATTTT. Translating it yields CASSLHSGGNQPQHF.

This clone is a singleton in its sample. The chain combines TRBV10-3 with TRBJ2-1, with unresolved D. Germline CDR1 is ENHRY and CDR2 is SYGVKD. This CDR3 is built from 13 residues. V was clipped by 2 bases and J by 6 bases, with 8 bases between them. The CDR3: CAISEPESNEQFF. The CDR3 DNA reads TGTGCCATCAGTGAGCCCGAGTCCAATGAGCAGTTCTTC.

This clone occurred once. The chain joins TRBV5-1 to TRBJ1-2; D possibly corresponds to TRBD1 (5 bases). V was pared by 0 bases and J by 5 bases, with 8 bases between. Germline V gene sequence: CDR1 SGHRS, CDR2 YFSETQ. The CDR3 totals 13 residues. CDR3 DNA sequence: TGCGCCAGCAGCTTGGGACAGTCGTATGGCTACACCTTC. Its translation: CASSLGQSYGYTF.

This chain joins TRBV6-4 and TRBJ1-5, with D unresolved. The CDR3 covers 15 residues. V lost 2 bases and J 0 bases, leaving 8 bases between the germline ends. Looked up from germline, CDR1 is MRHNA and CDR2 is SNTAGT. The CDR3 reads CASSDAEYSNQPQHF. The CDR3 DNA is TGTGCCAGCAGTGACGCGGAGTATAGCAATCAGCCCCAGCATTTT.

The chain uses TRBV11-2 and TRBJ2-3; TRBD1 is a possible D gene (7 bases). V was pared by 5 bases and J by 6 bases, with 18 bases between. The germline V gene encodes CDR1 SGHAT and CDR2 FQNNGV. The CDR3 has 15 residues. CDR3 nucleotides: TGTGCCAGCAGCCCCAGGACAGGACTAACGGATACGCAGTATTTT. Translated: CASSPRTGLTDTQYF.

The genes are TRBV19 and TRBJ1-2; TRBD1 might be the D (6 bases). The CDR3 has 12 residues. The V end was cut by 6 bases, the J end by 4 bases, with 9 bases between. CDR1 is LNHDA, CDR2 SQIVND, per germline (reference sequence). For the CDR3, the DNA is TGTGCCAGTAGAGTCAGGGGCTATGGCTACACCTTC. Encoded protein: CASRVRGYGYTF.

The V and J genes are TRBV2 and TRBJ2-1; 7 positions agree with TRBD1. V lost 6 bases to trimming and J lost 11 bases; unmatched junction nucleotides: 7. This CDR3 spans 12 amino acids. Germline V gene sequence: CDR1 SNHLY, CDR2 FYNNEI. The CDR3 sequence is CASSSDREQQFF. The CDR3 DNA follows: TGTGCCAGCAGCTCCGACAGGGAACAGCAGTTCTTC.

V is TRBV30 and J is TRBJ1-3; the match to TRBD1 covers 9 bases. Germline V CDR1 and CDR2: GTSNPN, SVGIG (reference sequence). V was pared by 0 bases and J by 7 bases, with 7 bases of the junction left unmatched. This CDR3 region has 15 residues. DNA of the CDR3: TGTGCCTGGAGTGTACCTACAGGGGGCGGGAACACCATATATTTT. It translates to CAWSVPTGGGNTIYF.

The chain links TRBV24-1 to TRBJ2-7; unclear D gene. This CDR3 is built from 12 residues. Trimming shortened V by 1 base and J by 6 bases, and 6 bases separated the two germline ends. CDR1 is KGHDR, CDR2 SFDVKD, per germline. The CDR3: CATSDLYGEQYF. CDR3 DNA: TGTGCCACCAGTGATTTATACGGCGAGCAGTACTTC.

The V and J genes are TRBV5-1 and TRBJ2-7; the D is unclear. V was trimmed by 0 bases and J by 4 bases, leaving 5 bases between them. The CDR3 runs 12 residues. Germline CDR1 reads SGHRS; CDR2 reads YFSETQ. As DNA, the CDR3 is TGCGCCAGCAGCTTGGATCTTTACGAGCAGTACTTC. This encodes CASSLDLYEQYF.

This clone turned up a few times. The gene calls are TRBV3-1 (or the pseudogene TRBV3-2) and TRBJ1-1; 7 nucleotides align to TRBD1. J gave up 6 bases and V 6 bases, and 10 bases lay outside the gene matches. The CDR3 runs to 14 residues. Germline loops: CDR1 LGHDT, CDR2 YNNKEL (reference sequence). The CDR3 region is CASSPDRDVAEAFF. The CDR3 DNA reads TGTGCCAGCAGTCCCGACAGGGATGTGGCTGAAGCTTTCTTT.

The V gene is TRBV6-5, the J gene TRBJ1-2; D is possibly TRBD1 (6 bases). Per the germline V gene, CDR1 is MNHEY and CDR2 is SVGAGI. With 6 bases removed from V and 4 bases from J, the gap between germline ends came to 12 bases. CDR3 length: 13 amino acids. The CDR3 region has the DNA TGTGCCAGCAGAGGGACAACCGGCTATGGCTACACCTTC. Amino acids: CASRGTTGYGYTF.

The chain carries TRBV2 and TRBJ1-6; no reliable D call. The CDR3 extends over 16 amino acids. V lost 1 base to trimming and J lost 0 bases, with 7 bases between them. The germline V gene encodes CDR1 SNHLY and CDR2 FYNNEI. CDR3 residues: CASSEERSSYNSPLHF. Written as DNA, the CDR3 is TGTGCCAGCAGTGAAGAAAGGAGCTCCTATAATTCACCCCTCCACTTT.

The chain couples TRBV7-3 to TRBJ2-2; tentative D call: TRBD1 (6 bases). V shed 5 bases and J shed 0 bases, with 10 bases lying between them. Germline V gene sequence: CDR1 SGHTA, CDR2 FQGTGA. This CDR3 has 15 residues. The CDR3 sequence: CASSLTGANTGELFF. In nucleotides, the CDR3 is TGTGCCAGCAGCCTGACAGGTGCGAACACCGGGGAGCTGTTTTTT.

The rearrangement links TRBV4-1 to TRBJ2-5, with 9 bases that match TRBD2. Germline-derived CDR1 and CDR2 are MGHRA and YSYEKL. This CDR3 region has 16 residues. The V and J ends lost 0 bases and 2 bases, in that order; junction bases with no gene match: 4. This chain's CDR3 is CASSQELAGTQETQYF. The DNA for the CDR3 is TGCGCCAGCAGCCAAGAACTAGCGGGTACTCAAGAGACCCAGTACTTC.

The rearrangement joins TRBV19 to TRBJ2-7; D may be TRBD1 (6 bases). The CDR3 extends over 15 amino acids. Per germline, CDR1 LNHDA and CDR2 SQIVND (reference sequence). Trimming left V 5 bases short and J 6 bases short, with 20 bases between. CDR3 in amino acids: CASSLGTETGSEQYF. In nucleotides, the CDR3 is TGTGCCAGTAGTCTTGGAACAGAGACAGGTTCCGAGCAGTACTTC.

This clone was detected only a few times. The CDR3 DNA is TGCAGCGTTGAAGTGGTTCAGGGCACAGATACGCAGTATTTT. Protein product: CSVEVVQGTDTQYF. V usage is TRBV29-1 and J usage is TRBJ2-3; D ambiguous. V lost 1 base and J 1 base, leaving 9 bases between the germline ends. Germline V gives CDR1 SQVTM, CDR2 ANQGSEA. The CDR3 covers 14 residues.

This clone was recorded a few times. The CDR3 nucleotides read TGTGCCAGCTCACTTCAAGGGGTTCCTACTGAATATGGCTACACCTTC. Amino acid sequence: CASSLQGVPTEYGYTF. The genes are TRBV18 and TRBJ1-2, with D maybe TRBD1 (5 bases). V lost 4 bases and J lost 5, with 20 bases in between. Germline CDR1 KGHSH, CDR2 LQKENI. The CDR3 consists of 16 residues.

The chain recombines TRBV6-5 with TRBJ1-5; D is perhaps TRBD1 (5 bases). Germline CDR1 MNHEY, CDR2 SVGAGI. Trimming left V 2 bases short and J 6 bases short, with 11 bases between. CDR3 length: 14 residues. The CDR3 loop is CASSYGQGSQPQHF. The CDR3, as DNA: TGTGCCAGCAGTTACGGGCAGGGCAGTCAGCCCCAGCATTTT.

V gene TRBV5-1 combines with J gene TRBJ1-3, with TRBD1 identical over 8 bases. CDR1 is SGHRS and CDR2 is YFSETQ in the germline V gene. This CDR3 has 15 amino acids. J gave up 4 bases and V 7 bases, and 10 bases lay outside the gene matches. The CDR3 DNA follows: TGCGCCAGCTCTAGGACAGGGCCGCGGGGAAACACCATATATTTT. Its translation is CASSRTGPRGNTIYF.

This clone was seen a single time. This chain links TRBV5-1 with TRBJ2-1, with D tentatively TRBD1 (5 bases). The germline V and J ends were trimmed by 4 bases and 4 bases, with 12 bases remaining between them. Germline lookup yields CDR1 SGHRS and CDR2 YFSETQ. This CDR3 has 14 amino acids. The CDR3 loop is CASSLQGSYNEQFF. Here the CDR3 DNA reads TGCGCCAGCAGCCTTCAGGGTTCTTACAATGAGCAGTTCTTC. The full variable domain, rest sourced from reference TRBV5-1 and TRBJ2-1, is KAGVTQTPRYLIKTRGQQVTLSCSPISGHRSVSWYQQTPGQGLQFLFEYFSETQRNKGNFPGRFSGRQFSNSRSEMNVSTLELGDSALYLCASSLQGSYNEQFFGPGTRLTVL.

In its sample, this clone was seen a few times. This rearrangement joins TRBV5-1 to TRBJ1-1; 9 bases are shared with TRBD1. Unmatched junction bases numbered 12, after V lost 3 bases and J lost 6 bases. The germline V gene has CDR1 SGHRS and CDR2 YFSETQ. The CDR3 sequence is 16 residues long. The CDR3 loop is CASSWGQGRNRPEAFF. DNA for the CDR3: TGCGCCAGCAGCTGGGGACAGGGTCGGAACCGGCCTGAAGCTTTCTTT.

This chain joins TRBV5-1 and TRBJ2-1, with D maybe TRBD2 (7 bases). Germline lookup yields CDR1 SGHRS and CDR2 YFSETQ. The CDR3 totals 16 residues. V lost 4 bases and J 4 bases, leaving 18 bases between the germline ends. DNA of the CDR3: TGCGCCAGCAGCCCTTGGGAGGGGGAGCCGTACAATGAGCAGTTCTTC. Translation: CASSPWEGEPYNEQFF.